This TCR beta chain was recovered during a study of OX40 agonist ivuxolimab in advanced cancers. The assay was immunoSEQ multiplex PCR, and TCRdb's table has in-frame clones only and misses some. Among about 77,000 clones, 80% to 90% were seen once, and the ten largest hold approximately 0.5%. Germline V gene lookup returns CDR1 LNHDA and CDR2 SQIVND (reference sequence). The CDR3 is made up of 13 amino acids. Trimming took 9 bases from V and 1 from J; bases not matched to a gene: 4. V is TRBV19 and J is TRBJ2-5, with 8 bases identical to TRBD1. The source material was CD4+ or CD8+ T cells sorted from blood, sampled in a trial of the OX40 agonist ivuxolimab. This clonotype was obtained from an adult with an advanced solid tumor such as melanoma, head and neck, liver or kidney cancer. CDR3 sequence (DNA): TGTGCCAGCCTCGGACAGGGCCAAGAGACCCAGTACTTC. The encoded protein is CASLGQGQETQYF.